These T cell receptor beta chains were read from a single sample in a study of beta chain features in type 1 diabetes. Here immunoSEQ multiplex PCR was the method, and the copy in TCRdb shows in-frame clones only, minus some. The repertoire holds approximately 120,000 clones, with 30% to 50% as singletons. Sequencing was carried out using stem cell memory CD4+ T cells from blood. These receptors were obtained from a woman under 30 in good health. Each CDR3 is given with its conserved first and last residue. A D gene is named only where the DNA matches it firmly. Some rows mark clone size as missing; the rest say once, few, many or name a class of expanded clone.

>TRBV7-2|TRBJ2-2|-|few
CASRYRRGLHTGELFF
TGTGCCAGCAGATACCGCAGAGGGTTGCACACCGGGGAGCTGTTTTTT
>TRBV7-2|TRBJ2-7|-|-
CASSRTRHYEQYF
TGTGCCAGCAGCAGGACACGACACTACGAGCAGTACTTC
>TRBV5-6|TRBJ2-7|-|-
CASSLGPGTYEQYF
TGTGCCAGCAGCTTGGGGCCAGGGACATACGAGCAGTACTTC
>TRBV28|TRBJ1-5|-|-
CASSLVTGNQPQHF
TGTGCCAGCAGTTTAGTGACAGGCAATCAGCCCCAGCATTTT
>TRBV18|TRBJ2-1|-|-
CASSLYGSYNEQFF
TGTGCCAGCTCACTGTACGGGTCCTACAATGAGCAGTTCTTC
>TRBV28|TRBJ2-5|TRBD2|once
CASISRTSGSLSQYF
TGTGCCAGCATTTCACGGACTAGCGGGAGTTTGTCCCAGTACTTC
>TRBV28|TRBJ1-2|-|-
CASSSARPRRSGNGYTF
TGTGCCAGCAGTTCCGCCCGTCCGCGCAGGTCGGGGAATGGCTACACCTTC
>TRBV7-9|TRBJ2-6|TRBD2|few
CASSLAATSKGPGANVLTF
TGTGCCAGCAGCTTAGCCGCGACTAGCAAAGGTCCTGGGGCCAACGTCCTGACTTTC
>TRBV2|TRBJ2-5|TRBD1|-
CASSEDRAVGGGPQYF
TGTGCCAGCAGTGAGGACAGGGCTGTCGGTGGAGGTCCCCAGTACTTC
>TRBV28|TRBJ2-1|-|few
CASSGTPYDNEQFF
TGTGCCAGCTCCGGGACACCCTATGACAATGAGCAGTTCTTC
>TRBV6-1|TRBJ2-5|TRBD1|-
CASSVQQGFRETQYF
TGTGCCAGCAGTGTCCAACAGGGGTTTAGGGAGACCCAGTACTTC
>TRBV18|TRBJ2-5|-|-
CASSPQRETQYF
TGTGCCAGCTCACCACAGCGAGAGACCCAGTACTTC
>TRBV7-2|TRBJ2-5|-|few
CASSFDEAQYF
TGTGCCAGCAGCTTCGACGAGGCCCAGTACTTC
>TRBV18|TRBJ2-7|-|-
CASSNYRTQSYEQYF
TGTGCCAGCTCAAACTACCGGACACAGTCCTACGAGCAGTACTTC
>TRBV9|TRBJ2-2|-|few
CASSEDRLNTGELFF
TGTGCCAGCAGCGAGGACAGATTGAACACCGGGGAGCTGTTTTTT
>TRBV4-3|TRBJ2-7|TRBD2|few
CASSPGLAGAEQYF
TGCGCCAGCAGCCCGGGACTAGCGGGGGCCGAGCAGTACTTC
>TRBV5-1|TRBJ2-1|TRBD1|few
CASRFSGTGFYNEQFF
TGCGCCAGCAGATTCTCCGGGACAGGCTTCTACAATGAGCAGTTCTTC
>TRBV5-1|TRBJ2-5|TRBD1|once
CASSYTGGLETQYF
TGCGCCAGCAGCTACACAGGGGGCCTAGAGACCCAGTACTTC
>TRBV11-1|TRBJ2-5|-|-
CASSSAPVETQYF
TGTGCCAGCAGCTCAGCGCCGGTAGAGACCCAGTACTTC
>TRBV27|TRBJ1-1|-|-
CASSSGLGNTEAFF
TGTGCCAGCTCATCAGGGTTGGGGAACACTGAAGCTTTCTTT
>TRBV19|TRBJ2-7|-|-
CASSPGLYEQYF
TGTGCCAGTAGTCCAGGGTTGTACGAGCAGTACTTC
>TRBV11-2|TRBJ2-2|-|few
CASSRLQGNGELFF
TGTGCCAGCAGCCGCTTACAGGGTAACGGGGAGCTGTTTTTT
>TRBV30|TRBJ2-2|TRBD2|few
CAWSVISGRTGELFF
TGTGCCTGGAGTGTAATCAGCGGGAGAACCGGGGAGCTGTTTTTT
>TRBV11-2|TRBJ2-4|-|-
CASSLAGENIQYF
TGTGCCAGCAGCTTGGCAGGTGAAAACATTCAGTACTTC
>TRBV28|TRBJ2-5|TRBD2|few
CASSFGGGQTQYF
TGTGCCAGCAGTTTTGGGGGGGGACAGACCCAGTACTTC
>TRBV4-3|TRBJ2-7|TRBD1|-
CASSQAPGTGLSYEQYF
TGCGCCAGCAGCCAGGCGCCCGGGACAGGGCTATCCTACGAGCAGTACTTC
>TRBV6-6|TRBJ2-3|-|-
CASSFGGTDTQYF
TGTGCCAGCAGTTTCGGGGGCACAGATACGCAGTATTTT
>TRBV7-2|TRBJ1-1|TRBD1|-
CASSYEGQGTEAFF
TGTGCCAGCAGTTACGAAGGACAGGGTACTGAAGCTTTCTTT
>TRBV30|TRBJ2-1|-|few
CAWQQWGDNEQFF
TGTGCCTGGCAGCAATGGGGGGACAATGAGCAGTTCTTC
>TRBV11-2|TRBJ1-1|-|-
CASSLARGWPKWKEAFF
TGTGCCAGCAGCTTAGCTCGGGGTTGGCCTAAATGGAAAGAAGCTTTCTTT
>TRBV11-3|TRBJ2-3|TRBD1|-
CASRGQGSADTQYF
TGTGCCAGCAGAGGACAGGGTAGCGCAGATACGCAGTATTTT
>TRBV19|TRBJ1-4|-|-
CASSNLGSNEKLFF
TGTGCCAGTAGTAATTTGGGCTCCAATGAAAAACTGTTTTTT
>TRBV11-2|TRBJ2-5|TRBD2|-
CASSEGLAAQETQYF
TGTGCCAGCAGCGAGGGACTAGCGGCCCAAGAGACCCAGTACTTC
>TRBV18|TRBJ2-1|TRBD2|-
CASSKREYYGEQFF
TGTGCCAGCTCAAAGCGGGAGTACTACGGTGAGCAGTTCTTC
>TRBV19|TRBJ2-3|TRBD1|-
CASSISRQGGTDTQYF
TGTGCCAGTAGTATATCCCGACAGGGTGGCACAGATACGCAGTATTTT
>TRBV4-3|TRBJ2-7|TRBD2|-
CASSQESGRGSYEQYF
TGCGCCAGCAGCCAAGAGAGCGGGAGAGGTTCCTACGAGCAGTACTTC
>TRBV28|TRBJ2-7|TRBD1|few
CASSPLIGTGGYEQYF
TGTGCCAGCAGTCCCCTGATCGGAACAGGGGGCTACGAGCAGTACTTC
>TRBV15|TRBJ1-2|-|few
CATSRDRYGYTF
TGTGCCACCAGCAGAGACAGATATGGCTACACCTTC
>TRBV7-8|TRBJ1-2|-|few
CASSLAAGVRYGYTF
TGTGCCAGCAGCTTAGCGGCAGGGGTACGCTATGGCTACACCTTC
>TRBV7-3|TRBJ2-1|TRBD2|-
CASSLRDYLNEQFF
TGTGCCAGCAGCCTTCGGGACTATTTGAATGAGCAGTTCTTC
>TRBV6-5|TRBJ2-5|-|-
CASSYSTRQRWETQYF
TGTGCCAGCAGTTACTCGACCAGGCAACGATGGGAGACCCAGTACTTC
>TRBV27|TRBJ2-7|-|-
CASSLAGYSYEQYF
TGTGCCAGCAGTTTGGCAGGGTATTCCTACGAGCAGTACTTC
>TRBV10-3|TRBJ1-1|-|-
CAISELPGRNTEAFF
TGTGCCATCAGTGAGCTGCCAGGGCGAAACACTGAAGCTTTCTTT
>TRBV15|TRBJ2-1|TRBD2|-
CATSKRGSSYNEQFF
TGTGCCACCAGCAAGCGGGGGAGCTCCTACAATGAGCAGTTCTTC
>TRBV7-9|TRBJ1-5|-|-
CASSPLGGLSNQPQHF
TGTGCCAGCAGCCCTCTGGGGGGGTTGAGCAATCAGCCCCAGCATTTT
>TRBV19|TRBJ2-7|-|-
CASSTRAASYEQYF
TGTGCCAGTAGTACCCGTGCGGCCTCCTACGAGCAGTACTTC
>TRBV12-5|TRBJ2-3|TRBD2|-
CASGLVLAGVLDTQYF
TGTGCTAGTGGTTTGGTGTTAGCGGGAGTATTAGATACGCAGTATTTT
>TRBV25-1|TRBJ2-1|TRBD2|few
CASSSLAGAPKGRNEQFF
TGTGCCAGCAGCTCACTAGCGGGAGCCCCTAAGGGGAGGAATGAGCAGTTCTTC
>TRBV18|TRBJ2-7|-|few
CASSPPTPGSYEQYF
TGTGCCAGCTCACCACCTACGCCAGGTAGCTACGAGCAGTACTTC